Listed here are 8 T cell receptor beta chains from one sample, sequenced in a study of glioma-infiltrating T cells after dendritic cell vaccination. This table comes from immunoSEQ multiplex PCR, and its TCRdb copy is limited to in-frame clones, with some not included. Of approximately 67,000 clones in the sample, around 81% are singletons; the top ten hold roughly 7.9%. The sample was blood, taken before dendritic cell vaccination. The source of these receptors is a human donor with glioblastoma.

The chain combines TRBV4-3 with TRBJ1-4; 7 bases are a match to TRBD1. V trimming: 1 base; J trimming: 8 bases; junction bases outside the gene matches: 10. The CDR3 totals 16 residues. From germline, CDR1 is LGHNA and CDR2 YSLEER. The CDR3 DNA reads TGCGCCAGCAGCCAAGGGGGAACAGGGGAAGGCGAAAAACTGTTTTTT. Protein product: CASSQGGTGEGEKLFF.

The rearrangement uses TRBV6-1 and TRBJ1-6, with D tentatively TRBD1 (5 bases). The V end lost 4 bases, the J end lost 8 bases, and 15 bases lay between the germline ends. This CDR3 region has 15 residues. CDR1 is MNHNS, CDR2 SASEGT, per germline. The CDR3 coding sequence is TGTGCCAGCAGTGGTGGCAGGGCCCTTTATTCACCCCTCCACTTT. Residues: CASSGGRALYSPLHF.

The chain employs TRBV19 and TRBJ2-1, with D possibly TRBD2 on 7 matching bases. The germline gives CDR1 LNHDA, CDR2 SQIVND (reference sequence). V was pared by 8 bases and J by 7 bases, with 15 bases between. CDR3 length equals 13 residues. The CDR3 region is CASAGGAENEQFF. The CDR3 nucleotides read TGTGCCAGTGCTGGGGGGGCGGAAAATGAGCAGTTCTTC.

This chain joins TRBV4-2 and TRBJ1-4; possibly TRBD1 for D (6 bases). Germline V gene sequence: CDR1 LGHNA, CDR2 YNFKEQ. Trimming stripped 0 bases from V and 5 bases from J, with 19 bases between. CDR3 size: 18 residues. The CDR3 sequence is CASSQDAVGWGRNEKLFF. In DNA, the CDR3 is TGTGCCAGCAGCCAAGATGCAGTCGGGTGGGGGCGAAATGAAAAACTGTTTTTT.

The V call is TRBV5-4, the J call TRBJ1-2; 7 nucleotides line up with TRBD1. The germline V gene has CDR1 SGHNT and CDR2 YYREEE (reference sequence). Trimming took 2 bases from V and 3 from J; bases not matched to a gene: 7. The CDR3 sequence is 15 residues long. CDR3: CASSLNEGADYGYTF. For the CDR3, the DNA is TGTGCCAGCAGCTTAAATGAGGGGGCGGACTATGGCTACACCTTC.

Here the CDR3 DNA reads TGTGCAAGTCAGGGGCAGGTCTCTGGAAACACCATATATTTT. Amino acids: CASQGQVSGNTIYF. The rearrangement links TRBV12-2 to TRBJ1-3; the table's D gene call, TRBD1, was not cross checked with the DNA. TRBV12-2 is deemed a pseudogene. The CDR3 covers 14 residues.

The chain employs TRBV2 and TRBJ2-4; a weak D match, TRBD2 (6 bases). Looked up from germline, CDR1 is SNHLY and CDR2 is FYNNEI. Trimming removed 2 bases from V and 2 bases from J, with 7 bases in between. The CDR3 spans 14 residues. The CDR3 loop reads CASSERGSKNIQYF. The CDR3 DNA is TGTGCCAGCAGTGAACGGGGGTCCAAAAACATTCAGTACTTC.

This clone came up once. This chain uses TRBV19 with TRBJ1-1, with D hard to call. This CDR3 is 12 amino acids long. Per the germline V gene, CDR1 is LNHDA and CDR2 is SQIVND (reference sequence). Trimming took off 6 bases at V and 4 bases at J, with 9 bases between the two ends. The CDR3 region is CASSLSSTEAFF. The CDR3, as DNA: TGTGCCAGTAGCCTCTCGAGCACTGAAGCTTTCTTT.